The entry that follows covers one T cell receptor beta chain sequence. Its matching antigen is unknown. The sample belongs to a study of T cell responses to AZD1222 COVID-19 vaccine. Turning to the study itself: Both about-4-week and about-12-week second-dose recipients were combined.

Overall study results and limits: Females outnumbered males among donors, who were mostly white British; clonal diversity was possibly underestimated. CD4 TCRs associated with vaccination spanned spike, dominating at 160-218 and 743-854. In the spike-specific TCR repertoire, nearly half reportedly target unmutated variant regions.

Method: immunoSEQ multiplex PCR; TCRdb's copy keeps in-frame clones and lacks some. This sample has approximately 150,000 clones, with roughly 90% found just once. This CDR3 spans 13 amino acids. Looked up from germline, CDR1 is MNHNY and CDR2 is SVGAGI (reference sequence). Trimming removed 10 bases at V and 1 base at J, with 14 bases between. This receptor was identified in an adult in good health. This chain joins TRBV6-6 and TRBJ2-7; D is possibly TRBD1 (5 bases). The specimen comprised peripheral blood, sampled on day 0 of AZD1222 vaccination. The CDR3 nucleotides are TGTGCCACCAGCCAGCAGGGTTCCTACGAGCAGTACTTC. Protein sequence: CATSQQGSYEQYF.